The 32 T cell receptor beta chains below all came from one sample that was sequenced in a study of cytomegalovirus exposure and HLA in healthy donors. Amplification used 60 Vbeta primers and 13 Jbeta primers. The repertoire was sequenced with immunoSEQ multiplex PCR; TCRdb's copy has only in-frame clones and lacks some. This sample yields about 160,000 clones, of which more than 70% are seen a single time; 1% belongs to the top ten. Input material: PBMCs. These TCRs come from a man between 25 and 39 years old in good health and CMV-seronegative.

To note about this clone: Its ends do not fully match the called genes, so a read error is possible. The chain is built from TRBV7-7 and TRBJ2-1; D might be TRBD1 (6 bases). There are 14 residues in the CDR3. The V gene's germline CDR1 is SSHAT and CDR2 FNYEAQ (reference sequence). The CDR3 loop reads CASSPGQFYNEQFF. CDR3 in DNA: TGTGCTAGCAGCCCAGGACAGTTCTACAATGAGCAGTTCTTC. The full variable domain, its missing parts supplied by reference TRBV7-7 and TRBJ2-1, is GAGVSQSPRYKVTKRGQDVTLRCDPISSHATLYWYQQALGQGPEFLTYFNYEAQPDKSGLPSDRFSAERPEGSISTLTIQRTEQRDSAMYRCASSPGQFYNEQFFGPGTRLTVL.

The chain links TRBV5-1 to TRBJ1-6; D remains unclear. CDR3 length: 13 amino acids. CDR1 is SGHRS and CDR2 is YFSETQ in the germline V gene. Trimming stripped 7 bases from V and 7 bases from J, with 12 bases between. The CDR3 reads CASGPHSNSPLHF. The CDR3 DNA sequence: TGCGCCAGCGGTCCTCACTCCAATTCACCCCTCCACTTT.

J is TRBJ2-1 and V is TRBV19, with a possible D match to TRBD1 (5 bases). The CDR3 contains 15 residues. V lost 3 bases to trimming and J lost 6 bases, with 15 bases between them. CDR1 and CDR2 from the germline V gene are LNHDA and SQIVND (reference sequence). CDR3 residues: CASSIVKAGSNEQFF. The CDR3, as DNA: TGTGCCAGTAGTATCGTAAAAGCAGGGTCCAATGAGCAGTTCTTC.

The genes are TRBV28 and TRBJ2-2, with a weak D call TRBD2 (6 bases). The length of the CDR3 is 16 residues. Germline V CDR1 and CDR2: MDHEN, SYDVKM. Trimming stripped 5 bases from V and 3 bases from J, with 16 bases between. DNA for the CDR3: TGTGCCAGCAGTAGTTTGGAGGGAATGGACACCGGGGAGCTGTTTTTT. Its translation: CASSSLEGMDTGELFF.

This sequence joins TRBV5-1 and TRBJ2-5; weak D call: TRBD2 (6 bases). The CDR3 sequence is 14 residues long. CDR1 is SGHRS and CDR2 is YFSETQ in the germline V gene. The V end lost 4 bases, the J end lost 0 bases, and 10 bases lay between the germline ends. The CDR3 region is CASSGGTHQETQYF. In DNA form, the CDR3 reads TGCGCCAGCAGCGGGGGGACCCACCAAGAGACCCAGTACTTC.

The chain combines TRBV19 with TRBJ1-1, with a weak D call TRBD1 (6 bases). The CDR3 is 16 amino acids. Between the trimmed V and J ends, which lost 3 bases and 4 bases, there was a span of 18 bases. CDR1 and CDR2 from the germline V gene are LNHDA and SQIVND (reference sequence). The CDR3 sequence: CASSIYRGVGGTEAFF. In DNA, the CDR3 is TGTGCCAGTAGTATCTATCGGGGTGTAGGGGGCACTGAAGCTTTCTTT.

CDR3 bases: TGTGCCAGCAGCTTATTACGCGGGCGGGGCACCGGGGAGCTGTTTTTT. Encoded protein: CASSLLRGRGTGELFF. The chain employs TRBV11-2 and TRBJ2-2, with TRBD2 as a possible D gene (6 bases). V was shortened by 2 bases and J by 4 bases, with 14 bases between the two germline ends. The CDR3 is made up of 16 amino acids. From germline, CDR1 is SGHAT and CDR2 FQNNGV.

The chain links TRBV28 to TRBJ1-4, with 7 bases lining up with TRBD1. V trimming: 5 bases; J trimming: 8 bases; junction bases outside the gene matches: 14. CDR3 length equals 16 residues. CDR1 is MDHEN and CDR2 is SYDVKM in the germline V gene. CDR3 loop: CASSDNRQGVLEKLFF. Here the CDR3 DNA reads TGTGCCAGCAGTGACAATCGACAGGGAGTTTTAGAAAAACTGTTTTTT. Full variable domain (rest looked up from reference TRBV28 and TRBJ1-4): DVKVTQSSRYLVKRTGEKVFLECVQDMDHENMFWYRQDPGLGLRLIYFSYDVKMKEKGDIPEGYSVSREKKERFSLILESASTNQTSMYLCASSDNRQGVLEKLFFGSGTQLSVL.

This clone was counted a single time. This chain links TRBV5-1 with TRBJ2-2; a weak D match, TRBD1 (5 bases). This CDR3 comprises 14 residues. Trimming left V 6 bases short and J 2 bases short, with 11 bases between. Germline lookup yields CDR1 SGHRS and CDR2 YFSETQ. Here the CDR3 reads CASTDTGNTGELFF. CDR3 DNA sequence: TGCGCCAGCACCGATACAGGAAACACCGGGGAGCTGTTTTTT. Looking up the rest from reference TRBV5-1 and TRBJ2-2 gives the full variable domain: KAGVTQTPRYLIKTRGQQVTLSCSPISGHRSVSWYQQTPGQGLQFLFEYFSETQRNKGNFPGRFSGRQFSNSRSEMNVSTLELGDSALYLCASTDTGNTGELFFGEGSRLTVL.

The chain employs TRBV5-1 and TRBJ1-2; 8 nucleotides match TRBD1. The CDR3 runs to 15 residues. V gave up 1 base and J gave up 3 bases; unmatched junction bases: 5. Germline V gene lookup returns CDR1 SGHRS and CDR2 YFSETQ. The CDR3 here is CASSLWDRPYYGYTF. The CDR3 bases are TGCGCCAGCAGCTTGTGGGACAGGCCCTACTATGGCTACACCTTC.

The chain carries TRBV2 and TRBJ2-3, with a weak D call TRBD1 (7 bases). CDR3 length: 16 residues. Germline V CDR1 and CDR2: SNHLY, FYNNEI. V was cut by 4 bases and J by 1 base, with 15 bases left in between. CDR3 region: CASSGAGGPGTDTQYF. The CDR3 nucleotides are TGTGCCAGCAGTGGTGCAGGGGGGCCGGGCACAGATACGCAGTATTTT.

The V and J genes are TRBV2 and TRBJ2-5; 9 nucleotides line up with TRBD1. The CDR3 covers 14 residues. Germline V gives CDR1 SNHLY, CDR2 FYNNEI. J was trimmed by 3 bases and V by 6 bases; bases with no gene match: 5. The CDR3 loop is CASSAGTGKETQYF. DNA for the CDR3: TGTGCCAGCAGCGCCGGGACAGGGAAAGAGACCCAGTACTTC.

The CDR3 nucleotides are TGTGCCAGCAGTAGGGAGGGTGGGTCTTACAATGAGCAGTTCTTC. As protein: CASSREGGSYNEQFF. This chain connects TRBV2 to TRBJ2-1, with 7 bases fitting TRBD2. Germline loops: CDR1 SNHLY, CDR2 FYNNEI. CDR3 length: 15 residues. V lost 5 bases, J lost 4 bases, and 8 bases stayed unmatched.

Turning to this clone: This sample also contains other DNA sequences that code for the same CDR3. The chain uses TRBV27 and TRBJ1-5, with TRBD1 matching 10 bases. The CDR3 is made up of 16 amino acids. CDR1 and CDR2 (germline): MNHEY, SMNVEV (reference sequence). Trimming took 5 bases from V and 2 from J; bases not matched to a gene: 6. The CDR3 nucleotides are TGTGCCAGCAGTCCGGGGACAGGGGAAGGCAATCAGCCCCAGCATTTT. Translation gives CASSPGTGEGNQPQHF.

The rearrangement uses TRBV19 and TRBJ1-1, with D tentatively TRBD1 (6 bases). The V gene's germline CDR1 is LNHDA and CDR2 SQIVND (reference sequence). V lost 0 bases and J 3 bases, leaving 20 bases between the germline ends. The CDR3 totals 18 residues. CDR3 DNA sequence: TGTGCCAGTAGTATAGATGGGGATCCCAGGGGTGTCGACACTGAAGCTTTCTTT. It codes for CASSIDGDPRGVDTEAFF.

This clone was counted a single time. The chain recombines TRBV11-3 with TRBJ2-3, with 9 bases matching TRBD2. This CDR3 spans 17 amino acids. Germline V gene lookup returns CDR1 SGHNT and CDR2 YENEEA. Germline trimming cut 1 base from V and 2 bases from J; bases unmatched to any gene: 7. The DNA of the CDR3 is TGTGCCAGCAGCTTAGGAGTAGCGGGGGAGACCACAGATACGCAGTATTTT. Its protein product is CASSLGVAGETTDTQYF.

The chain carries TRBV5-4 and TRBJ2-7, with 10 bases matching TRBD2. From germline, CDR1 is SGHNT and CDR2 YYREEE (reference sequence). This CDR3 is 15 amino acids long. V was pared by 0 bases and J by 6 bases, with 6 bases of the junction left unmatched. The CDR3 loop reads CASSLDGVAGGEQYF. The CDR3 nucleotides read TGTGCCAGCAGCTTGGATGGAGTAGCGGGAGGCGAGCAGTACTTC.

The J gene is TRBJ1-1, the V gene TRBV10-3; D not resolved. This CDR3 spans 14 amino acids. Looked up from germline, CDR1 is ENHRY and CDR2 is SYGVKD. The V and J ends lost 7 bases and 0 bases respectively, with 12 bases between them. CDR3 coding DNA: TGTGCCATCAAAAAGGAGTCGGTGAACACTGAAGCTTTCTTT. It translates to CAIKKESVNTEAFF.

The chain joins TRBV7-9 to TRBJ2-3; tentative D call: TRBD1 (6 bases). Germline V gene data show CDR1 as SEHNR and CDR2 as FQNEAQ (reference sequence). The V end was cut by 5 bases, the J end by 3 bases, with 18 bases between. The CDR3 runs to 16 residues. CDR3 amino acids: CASSPNGQFRTDTQYF. CDR3 coding DNA: TGTGCCAGCAGCCCAAACGGACAGTTTCGAACAGATACGCAGTATTTT.

About this clone itself: Other DNA variants within this sample encode the same CDR3. The CDR3 DNA is TGCGCCAGCAGCTTGACTGGACAGATGAACACTGAAGCTTTCTTT. Amino acids: CASSLTGQMNTEAFF. The gene calls are TRBV5-1 and TRBJ1-1; perhaps TRBD1 as D (6 bases). Germline V gene lookup returns CDR1 SGHRS and CDR2 YFSETQ. The V end lost 1 base, the J end lost 0 bases, and 10 bases lay between the germline ends. CDR3 size: 15 residues. The full variable domain, with the rest looked up from reference TRBV5-1 and TRBJ1-1, is KAGVTQTPRYLIKTRGQQVTLSCSPISGHRSVSWYQQTPGQGLQFLFEYFSETQRNKGNFPGRFSGRQFSNSRSEMNVSTLELGDSALYLCASSLTGQMNTEAFFGQGTRLTVV.

A few counts support this clone. This chain links TRBV5-5 with TRBJ1-5; 8 nucleotides agree with TRBD1. The CDR3 spans 15 residues. With 4 bases clipped from V and 1 base from J, the junction kept 4 bases outside the gene matches. Looked up from germline, CDR1 is SGHKS and CDR2 is YYEKEE (reference sequence). Here the CDR3 DNA reads TGTGCCAGCAGCCCACAGGGGGTCAGCAATCAGCCCCAGCATTTT. This translates into CASSPQGVSNQPQHF.

The J gene is TRBJ2-7, the V gene TRBV5-4; D perhaps matches TRBD2 (6 bases). The CDR3 runs to 15 residues. Trimming pared 0 bases from V and 4 bases from J, leaving 14 bases between. In germline, CDR1 is SGHNT, CDR2 YYREEE (reference sequence). The CDR3 nucleotides read TGTGCCAGCAGCTTGGGGACGGGAGCGTATTACGAGCAGTACTTC. It yields the protein CASSLGTGAYYEQYF.

The V gene is TRBV10-3, the J gene TRBJ2-7; 7 nucleotides match TRBD1. V lost 9 bases and J lost 4; bases outside the gene matches: 6. The germline V gene encodes CDR1 ENHRY and CDR2 SYGVKD. CDR3 size: 12 residues. DNA of the CDR3: TGTGCCATAGGGACAGCCCGATACGAGCAGTACTTC. This sequence encodes CAIGTARYEQYF.

The chain couples TRBV28 to TRBJ2-2; perhaps TRBD2 as D (5 bases). This CDR3 contains 13 residues. In germline, CDR1 is MDHEN, CDR2 SYDVKM. V was cut by 6 bases and J by 7 bases, with 12 bases left in between. The CDR3 DNA follows: TGTGCCAGCAGGGGGAGCACGGTCGGGGAGCTGTTTTTT. Its translation is CASRGSTVGELFF.

The chain uses TRBV9 and TRBJ2-7; 11 bases are a match to TRBD1. CDR1 and CDR2 from the germline V gene are SGDLS and YYNGEE. The CDR3 has 16 residues. V trimming: 0 bases; J trimming: 3 bases; junction bases outside the gene matches: 5. CDR3 coding DNA: TGTGCCAGCAGCGTAGGGACAGGGGGCGGCCTCTACGAGCAGTACTTC. Translating it yields CASSVGTGGGLYEQYF.

This sequence joins TRBV27 and TRBJ1-5; D is possibly TRBD1 (6 bases). CDR1 is MNHEY, CDR2 SMNVEV, per germline (reference sequence). The CDR3 covers 16 residues. V was shortened by 0 bases and J by 0 bases, with 9 bases between the two germline ends. The CDR3: CASSLSGAPSNQPQHF. The CDR3 DNA sequence: TGTGCCAGCAGTTTATCGGGGGCACCTAGCAATCAGCCCCAGCATTTT.

The chain is built from TRBV27 and TRBJ2-3; TRBD1 matches at 9 bases. The CDR3 sequence is 15 residues long. Looked up from germline, CDR1 is MNHEY and CDR2 is SMNVEV (reference sequence). After removal of 3 bases from V and 2 bases from J, the junction contained 3 bases not matched to a gene. The CDR3 spells CASSFGTGYTDTQYF. CDR3 nucleotide sequence: TGTGCCAGCAGTTTTGGGACAGGGTACACAGATACGCAGTATTTT.

The chain recombines TRBV4-2 with TRBJ2-1, with 15 nucleotides matching TRBD2. V lost 4 bases and J lost 8; bases outside the gene matches: 6. Germline V CDR1 and CDR2: LGHNA, YNFKEQ. The CDR3 covers 16 residues. The CDR3 bases are TGTGCCAGCAGCCTAGGACTAGCGGGGGGGAGTGATGAGCAGTTCTTC. It is translated as CASSLGLAGGSDEQFF.

The V call is TRBV7-2, the J call TRBJ2-7; D uncertain. The CDR3 is 14 residues long. The germline V gene encodes CDR1 SGHTA and CDR2 FQGNSA. V shed 2 bases and J shed 3 bases, with 11 bases lying between them. CDR3 sequence (DNA): TGTGCCAGCAGCTTATTAGGCCGGGTCTACGAGCAGTACTTC. Translating it yields CASSLLGRVYEQYF.

The J gene is TRBJ1-1, the V gene TRBV5-1; 7 nucleotides agree with TRBD1. The ends lost 4 bases at V and 5 bases at J; junction bases unmatched: 5. Germline V lookup: CDR1 SGHRS, CDR2 YFSETQ. There are 13 residues in the CDR3. DNA of the CDR3: TGCGCCAGCAGCCAAACAGGGGAAACTGAAGCTTTCTTT. Protein: CASSQTGETEAFF.

The chain couples TRBV5-4 to TRBJ2-7, with D tentatively TRBD1 (6 bases). Germline-derived CDR1 and CDR2 are SGHNT and YYREEE (reference sequence). The CDR3 loop spans 11 amino acids. V lost 4 bases and J lost 5, with 7 bases in between. CDR3 region: CASSRQDEQYF. Here the CDR3 DNA reads TGTGCCAGCAGCCGACAGGACGAGCAGTACTTC.

The CDR3 region has the DNA TGCGCCAGCAGGCGAACGGGACTACCAACGAATGAGCAGTTCTTC. This codes for CASRRTGLPTNEQFF. This chain connects TRBV5-1 to TRBJ2-1; TRBD2 aligns across 7 bases. This CDR3 region has 15 residues. V lost 5 bases to trimming and J lost 7 bases; unmatched junction nucleotides: 12. Germline values: CDR1 SGHRS, CDR2 YFSETQ.